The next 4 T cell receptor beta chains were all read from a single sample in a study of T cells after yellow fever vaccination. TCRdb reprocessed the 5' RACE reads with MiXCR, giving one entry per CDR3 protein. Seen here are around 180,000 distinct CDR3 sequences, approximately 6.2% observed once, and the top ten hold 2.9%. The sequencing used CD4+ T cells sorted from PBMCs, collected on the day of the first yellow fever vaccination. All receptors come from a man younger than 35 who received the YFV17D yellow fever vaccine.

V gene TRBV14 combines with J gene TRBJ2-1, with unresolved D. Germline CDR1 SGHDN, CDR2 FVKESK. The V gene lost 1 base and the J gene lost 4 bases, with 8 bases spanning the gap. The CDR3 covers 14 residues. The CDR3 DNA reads TGTGCCAGCAGCCAAGCCTCCAGATACAATGAGCAGTTCTTC. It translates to CASSQASRYNEQFF.

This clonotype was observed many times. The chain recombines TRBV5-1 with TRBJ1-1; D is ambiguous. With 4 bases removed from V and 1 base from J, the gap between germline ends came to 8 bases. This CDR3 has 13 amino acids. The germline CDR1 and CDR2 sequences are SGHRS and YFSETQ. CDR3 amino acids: CASSPTENTEAFF. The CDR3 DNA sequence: TGCGCCAGCAGCCCGACGGAGAACACTGAAGCTTTCTTT.

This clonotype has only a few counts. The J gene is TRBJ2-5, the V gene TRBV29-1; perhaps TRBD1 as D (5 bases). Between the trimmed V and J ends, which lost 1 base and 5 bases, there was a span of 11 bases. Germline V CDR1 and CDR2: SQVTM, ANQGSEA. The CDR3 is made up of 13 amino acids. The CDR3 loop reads CSVEGQPWETQYF. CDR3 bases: TGCAGCGTTGAAGGACAGCCTTGGGAGACCCAGTACTTC.

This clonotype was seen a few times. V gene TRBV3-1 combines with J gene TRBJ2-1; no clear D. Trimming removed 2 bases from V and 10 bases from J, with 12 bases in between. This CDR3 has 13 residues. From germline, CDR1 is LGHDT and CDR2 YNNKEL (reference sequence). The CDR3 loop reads CASSQYAFGEQFF. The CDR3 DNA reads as TGTGCCAGCAGCCAATACGCCTTTGGGGAGCAGTTCTTC.